This entry features one T cell receptor (beta chain) sequence. The antigen is undetermined. The sample comes from a study of cytomegalovirus exposure and HLA in healthy donors. General study findings and limits: The study listed approximately 170 cytomegalovirus-associated TCR beta chains. In a later analysis, donors in an Asian-associated ancestry cluster reportedly had fewer N-insertions in productive TCRs than the cohort mean. Some highly shared sequence variants likely arose as a pipeline artifact.

Nominally healthy donors were sampled, though unrecorded immune exposures were likely. Germline V CDR1 and CDR2: SEHNR, FQNEAQ (reference sequence). CDR3 length equals 14 residues. V was shortened by 2 bases and J by 3 bases, with 9 bases between the two germline ends. The PCR made use of 60 Vbeta and 13 Jbeta primers. TCRdb's copy holds only in-frame clones and misses some; the assay was immunoSEQ multiplex PCR. This sample has some 180,000 clones, with about three quarters found just once. The rearrangement joins TRBV7-9 to TRBJ2-3, with D perhaps matching TRBD2 (6 bases). Sequenced: PBMCs. The clonotype originates from a man younger than 35 in good health and CMV-seronegative. CDR3 protein: CASSLRGLTDTQYF. The CDR3 DNA follows: TGTGCCAGCAGCTTAAGGGGACTGACAGATACGCAGTATTTT.